This T cell receptor (beta chain) was recovered during a study of cytomegalovirus exposure and HLA in healthy donors. General study points: Researchers left out some V segments, among them TRBV6-2 and TRBV6-3, as indistinguishable.

Points on this clone: No antigen is known for it.

The PCR contained 60 Vbeta and 13 Jbeta primers. Repertoires were generated with immunoSEQ multiplex PCR, while TCRdb's copy carries only in-frame clones and drops some. The sample includes 160,000 or so clones, more than 65% of them seen just once. This CDR3 is 15 amino acids long. V was pared by 7 bases and J by 6 bases, with 12 bases of the junction left unmatched. Germline assignment: CDR1 SNHLY and CDR2 FYNNEI. Sequences were obtained from PBMCs. The chain employs TRBV2 and TRBJ2-1; 7 bases are shared with TRBD1. This sequence originates from a woman between 50 and 59 years old in good health and CMV-seronegative. The CDR3 sequence: CASTQGQARANEQFF. The CDR3 DNA reads TGTGCCAGCACCCAAGGACAGGCTCGGGCCAATGAGCAGTTCTTC.